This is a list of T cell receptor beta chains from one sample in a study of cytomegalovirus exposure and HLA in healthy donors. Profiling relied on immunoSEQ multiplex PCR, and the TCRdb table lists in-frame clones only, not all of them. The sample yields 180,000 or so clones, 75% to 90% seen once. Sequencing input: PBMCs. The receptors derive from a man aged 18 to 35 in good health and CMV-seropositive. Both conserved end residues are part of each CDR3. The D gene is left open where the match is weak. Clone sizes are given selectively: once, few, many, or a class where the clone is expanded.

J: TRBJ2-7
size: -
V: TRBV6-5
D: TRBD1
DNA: TGTGCCAGCAGTTACAAGGGGACAGGGGGCTACGAGCAGTACTTC
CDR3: CASSYKGTGGYEQYF

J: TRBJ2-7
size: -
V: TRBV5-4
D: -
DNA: TGTGCCAGCAGCACTGATGCCGGGACAACCCGCTACGAGCAGTACTTC
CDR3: CASSTDAGTTRYEQYF

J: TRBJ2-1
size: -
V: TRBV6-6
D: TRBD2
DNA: TGTGCCAGCAGTTACGGAGGAGCGGGGGATAACAATGAGCAGTTCTTC
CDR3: CASSYGGAGDNNEQFF

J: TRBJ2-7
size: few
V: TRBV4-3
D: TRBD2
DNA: TGCGCCAGCAGCCAAGGCCCGACTAGCGGGGGGGCGAGTGGGTACGAGCAGTACTTC
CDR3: CASSQGPTSGGASGYEQYF

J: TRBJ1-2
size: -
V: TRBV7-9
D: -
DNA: TGTGCCAGCAGCTCCGGGTCTGGCTACACCTTC
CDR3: CASSSGSGYTF

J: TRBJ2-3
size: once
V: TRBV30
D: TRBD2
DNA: TGTGCCCTGGCTCCCCGGGTGGGGACTAGCGGTCCCCAGACGCAGTATTTT
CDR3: CALAPRVGTSGPQTQYF

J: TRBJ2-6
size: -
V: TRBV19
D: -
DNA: TGTGCCAGTAGTCCCCCACAGGGTTCGGGGGCCAACGTCCTGACTTTC
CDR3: CASSPPQGSGANVLTF

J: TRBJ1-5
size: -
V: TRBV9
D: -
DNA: TGTGCCAGCAGCGTAGGGGGGCAGAATCAGCCCCAGCATTTT
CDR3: CASSVGGQNQPQHF

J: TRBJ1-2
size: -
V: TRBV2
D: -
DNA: TGTGCCAGCAGCCCGGGGGGCCAATCGGATGGCTACACCTTC
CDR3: CASSPGGQSDGYTF

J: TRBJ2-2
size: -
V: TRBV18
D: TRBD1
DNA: TGTGCCAGCTCATCGGACAGGACCACCGGGGAGCTGTTTTTT
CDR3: CASSSDRTTGELFF

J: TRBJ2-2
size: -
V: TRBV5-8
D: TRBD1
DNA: TGTGCCAGCAGCCCTGGGGACAGGATTACCACCGGGGAGCTGTTTTTT
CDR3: CASSPGDRITTGELFF

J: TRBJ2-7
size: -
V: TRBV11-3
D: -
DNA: TGTGCCAGCAGCTCTCGGACTCCCCCCTACGAGCAGTACTTC
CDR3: CASSSRTPPYEQYF

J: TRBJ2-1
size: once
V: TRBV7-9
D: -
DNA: TGTGCCAGCAGCCGAACAGGATTTAGCTCCTACAATGAGCAGTTCTTC
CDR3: CASSRTGFSSYNEQFF

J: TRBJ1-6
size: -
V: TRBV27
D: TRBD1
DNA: TGTGCCAGCAGTAATTGGGACAGGGAGAGTTCACCCCTCCACTTT
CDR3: CASSNWDRESSPLHF

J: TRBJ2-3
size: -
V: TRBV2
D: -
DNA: TGTGCCAGCAGTGAAGAGGGGGATACAGATACGCAGTATTTT
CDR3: CASSEEGDTDTQYF

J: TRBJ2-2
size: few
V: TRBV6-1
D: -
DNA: TGTGCCAGCAGTGAAGCCAGCGGCCGGGGCACCGGGGAGCTGTTTTTT
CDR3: CASSEASGRGTGELFF

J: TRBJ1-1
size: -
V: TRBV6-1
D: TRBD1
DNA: TGTGCCGACAACAGGGGATTGAACACTGAAGCTTTCTTT
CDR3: CADNRGLNTEAFF

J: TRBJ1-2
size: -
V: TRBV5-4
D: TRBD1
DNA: TGTGCCAGCAGCACCGGACAGGGTTCACCCTATGGCTACACCTTC
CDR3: CASSTGQGSPYGYTF

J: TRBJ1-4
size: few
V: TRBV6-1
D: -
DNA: TGTGCCAGCACTAGAACAGGGTCCGATGAAAAACTGTTTTTT
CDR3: CASTRTGSDEKLFF

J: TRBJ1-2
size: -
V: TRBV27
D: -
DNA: TGTGCCAGCAGTTTATGGGGAGATCCTAACTATGGCTACACCTTC
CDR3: CASSLWGDPNYGYTF

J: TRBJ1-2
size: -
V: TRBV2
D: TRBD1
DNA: TGTGCCAGCAGTCACCTAAGGGACAGGGGGAACTATGGCTACACCTTC
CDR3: CASSHLRDRGNYGYTF

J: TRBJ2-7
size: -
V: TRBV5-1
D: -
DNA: TGCGCCAGCAGTAGGTCGCCGGGAAGCAACTACGAGCAGTACTTC
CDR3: CASSRSPGSNYEQYF

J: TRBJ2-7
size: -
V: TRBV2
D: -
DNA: TGTGCCAGCAGCAGCGACAGCAGTCTTCCCTACGAGCAGTACTTC
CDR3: CASSSDSSLPYEQYF

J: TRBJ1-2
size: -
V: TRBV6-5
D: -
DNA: TGTGCCAGCAGCTATGGGGGGGCCTATGGCTACACCTTC
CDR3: CASSYGGAYGYTF

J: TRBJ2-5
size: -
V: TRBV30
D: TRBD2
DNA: TGTGCCTGCTCACCGGGACTAGCGGGGGGGCAAGAGACCCAGTACTTC
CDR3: CACSPGLAGGQETQYF

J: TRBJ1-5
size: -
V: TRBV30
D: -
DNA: TGTGCCTGGGGAGGGACCCTCAATCAGCCCCAGCATTTT
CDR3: CAWGGTLNQPQHF

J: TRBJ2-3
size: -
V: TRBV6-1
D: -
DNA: TGTGCCAGCAGCCTGACAGGTGCTAGCACAGATACGCAGTATTTT
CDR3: CASSLTGASTDTQYF

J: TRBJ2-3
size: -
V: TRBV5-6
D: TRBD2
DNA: TGTGCCAGCAGCACCCGGACTAGCGGGATCACAGATACGCAGTATTTT
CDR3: CASSTRTSGITDTQYF

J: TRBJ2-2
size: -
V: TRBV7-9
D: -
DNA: TGTGCCAGCAGCTTGGAAACGGGCACCGGGGAGCTGTTTTTT
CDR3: CASSLETGTGELFF

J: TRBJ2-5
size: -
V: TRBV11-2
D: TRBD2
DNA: TGTGCCAGCAGCCTCGCGACTAGCGGGGTCCGGAAGACCCAGTACTTC
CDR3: CASSLATSGVRKTQYF

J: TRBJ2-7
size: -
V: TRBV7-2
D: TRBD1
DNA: TGTGCCAGCAGGTTCCGGGACAGAAGCTCCTACGAGCAGTACTTC
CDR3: CASRFRDRSSYEQYF

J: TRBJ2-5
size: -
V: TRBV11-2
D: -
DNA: TGTGCCAGCAGCTTAGGGCGTTCGGGAGTAAGTTGGACCCAGTACTTC
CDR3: CASSLGRSGVSWTQYF

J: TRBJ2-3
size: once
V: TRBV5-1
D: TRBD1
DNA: TGCGCCAGCAGCTTGGGACAGGGGGCCGGTACGCAGTATTTT
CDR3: CASSLGQGAGTQYF

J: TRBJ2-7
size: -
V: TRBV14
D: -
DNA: TGTGCCAGCAGCCAATACGACGGGAGCTTAGGCGAGCAGTACTTC
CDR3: CASSQYDGSLGEQYF

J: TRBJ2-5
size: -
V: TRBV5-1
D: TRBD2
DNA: TGCGCCAGCAGCTCCCTCGCGGGGGGCCAAGAGACCCAGTACTTC
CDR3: CASSSLAGGQETQYF

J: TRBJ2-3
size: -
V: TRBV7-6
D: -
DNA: TGTGCCAGCAGCTTGATGGAGGGCACAGATACGCAGTATTTT
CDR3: CASSLMEGTDTQYF

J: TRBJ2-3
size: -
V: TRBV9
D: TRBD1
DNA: TGTGCCAGCAGCGTAAGACCCTCGACAGGGTCAGGGACAGATACGCAGTATTTT
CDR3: CASSVRPSTGSGTDTQYF

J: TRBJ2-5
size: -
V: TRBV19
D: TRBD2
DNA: TGTGCCAGTAGTACGCTAGCGGGGGGGCCCGAGACCCAGTACTTC
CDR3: CASSTLAGGPETQYF

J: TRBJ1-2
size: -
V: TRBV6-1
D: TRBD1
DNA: TGTGCCAGCACCGACAGGGGCCAGGGCGGCTACACCTTC
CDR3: CASTDRGQGGYTF

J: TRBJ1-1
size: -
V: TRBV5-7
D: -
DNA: TGTGCCAGCAGCCCGGGACCGCAGGAGGGCACTGAAGCTTTCTTT
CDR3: CASSPGPQEGTEAFF

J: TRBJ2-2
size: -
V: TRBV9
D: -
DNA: TGTGCCAGCAGCCCTCACGGTAGTTGGACCGGGGAGCTGTTTTTT
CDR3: CASSPHGSWTGELFF

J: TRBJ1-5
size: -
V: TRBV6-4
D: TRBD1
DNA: TGTGCCAGGGGGGAGGCGTCAGGGGGTAGGGGCAATCAGCCCCAGCATTTT
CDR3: CARGEASGGRGNQPQHF

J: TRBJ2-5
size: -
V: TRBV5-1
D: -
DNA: TGCGCCAGCAGCCGAGAGATTGGAGAGACCCAGTACTTC
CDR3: CASSREIGETQYF

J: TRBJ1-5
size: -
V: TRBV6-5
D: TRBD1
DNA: TGTGCCAGCAGTTACTCCAGGGGGTTTCAGCCCCAGCATTTT
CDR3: CASSYSRGFQPQHF

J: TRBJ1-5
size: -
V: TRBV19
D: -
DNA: TGTGCCAGTAGTCTCGACAGGATCAATCAGCCCCAGCATTTT
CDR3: CASSLDRINQPQHF

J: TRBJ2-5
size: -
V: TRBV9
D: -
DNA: TGTGCCAGCAGCGTATTTGACAGCTTCCACGCCACCCAGTACTTC
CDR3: CASSVFDSFHATQYF

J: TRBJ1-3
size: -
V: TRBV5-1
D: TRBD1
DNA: TGCGCCAGCAGCAGCGCCGGGACAGTCTCTGGAAACACCATATATTTT
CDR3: CASSSAGTVSGNTIYF

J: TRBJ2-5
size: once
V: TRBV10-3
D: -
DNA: TGTGCCATCAACCCGGGTAGTCCGGGTGCCCAGTACTTC
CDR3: CAINPGSPGAQYF

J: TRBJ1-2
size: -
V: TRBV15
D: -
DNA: TGTGCCACCAGCACGGACACAGGGTTACATGGCTACACCTTC
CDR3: CATSTDTGLHGYTF

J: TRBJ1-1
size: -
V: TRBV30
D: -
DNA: TGTGCCTGGAGTGGTCTCTCGACAGCTGAAGCTTTCTTT
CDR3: CAWSGLSTAEAFF

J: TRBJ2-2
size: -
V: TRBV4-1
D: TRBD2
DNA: TGCGCCAGCAGCAGGCTAGCGGGGCCCGAGGCGAACACCGGGGAGCTGTTTTTT
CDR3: CASSRLAGPEANTGELFF

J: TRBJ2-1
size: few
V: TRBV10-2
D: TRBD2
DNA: TGCGCCAGCTCCGGGACTAGCGGGCGAGGGAAGCAGTTCTTC
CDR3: CASSGTSGRGKQFF

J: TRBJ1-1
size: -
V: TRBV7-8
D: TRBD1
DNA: TGTGCCAGCAGCACCAGACAGGGGGCGTACACTGAAGCTTTCTTT
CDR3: CASSTRQGAYTEAFF

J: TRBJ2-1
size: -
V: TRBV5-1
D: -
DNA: TGCGCCAGCAGCTTGGAAACAATCGCCGATTACAATGAGCAGTTCTTC
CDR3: CASSLETIADYNEQFF

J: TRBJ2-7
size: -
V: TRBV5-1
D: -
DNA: TGCGCCAGCAGCTTGGCCGCGCCCTCGAGCTCCTACGAGCAGTACTTC
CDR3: CASSLAAPSSSYEQYF

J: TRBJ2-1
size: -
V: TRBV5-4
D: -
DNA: TGTGCCAGCAGCTCAGACGGGGAACGGTTCTTC
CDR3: CASSSDGERFF

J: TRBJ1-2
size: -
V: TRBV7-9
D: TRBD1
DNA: TGTGCCAGCAGCTTATTTCTAAGGGACAGGGGCTATGGCTACACCTTC
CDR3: CASSLFLRDRGYGYTF